These 21 T cell receptor beta chains share one sample of origin, sequenced in a study of blood T cell repertoires in COVID-19. Produced via immunoSEQ multiplex PCR; TCRdb's table is partial and in-frame only. The sample lists about 72,000 clones, roughly nine tenths occurring once. The sequencing input was peripheral blood. Receptors originate from a human donor in a cohort sampled during active COVID-19.

The chain carries TRBV4-2 and TRBJ2-1; 8 bases are a match to TRBD2. The V gene's germline CDR1 is LGHNA and CDR2 YNFKEQ. V lost 0 bases and J lost 4; bases outside the gene matches: 2. This CDR3 spans 15 amino acids. The CDR3 sequence: CASSQDAGGYNEQFF. The DNA of the CDR3 is TGTGCCAGCAGCCAAGATGCGGGGGGTTACAATGAGCAGTTCTTC.

The chain links TRBV5-6 to TRBJ2-5, with 9 bases aligning to TRBD1. The CDR3 sequence is 18 residues long. Trimming took 3 bases from V and 5 from J; bases not matched to a gene: 17. CDR1 is SGHDT, CDR2 YYEEEE, per germline. The CDR3 DNA is TGTGCCAGCAGCTCGCTTAAAACCGGGACAGGGCTACGGGAGACCCAGTACTTC. It encodes CASSSLKTGTGLRETQYF.

V usage is TRBV5-1 and J usage is TRBJ2-2, with 9 bases lining up with TRBD2. The CDR3 spans 14 residues. Losses at the gene ends were 5 bases for V and 5 bases for J; bases not matched to a gene: 4. Germline V gives CDR1 SGHRS, CDR2 YFSETQ. CDR3 coding DNA: TGCGCCAGCAGGGTTAGCGGGAGTACCGGGGAGCTGTTTTTT. The encoded protein is CASRVSGSTGELFF.

This clone was observed a single time. This chain links TRBV6-5 with TRBJ2-3; D perhaps matches TRBD1 (7 bases). Deletions cut 8 bases from V and 5 bases from J, with 14 bases between. Germline V gene lookup returns CDR1 MNHEY and CDR2 SVGAGI. There are 13 residues in the CDR3. In DNA, the CDR3 is TGTGCCAGCGGGGGGACAGCGGAAGATACGCAGTATTTT. It translates to CASGGTAEDTQYF.

This clone was detected only once. This chain links TRBV7-3 with TRBJ2-5, with TRBD1 identical over 10 bases. Trimming at V came to 5 bases and at J to 4 bases, leaving 7 bases not matched to a gene. CDR1 is SGHTA and CDR2 is FQGTGA in the germline V gene. This CDR3 is 15 amino acids long. For the CDR3, the DNA is TGTGCCAGCAGCCAGGGACAGGGGAGGGGAGAGACCCAGTACTTC. The encoded protein is CASSQGQGRGETQYF.

The V gene is TRBV18, the J gene TRBJ2-1; 10 bases map to TRBD2. The junction had 6 bases not matched to a gene; V was cut back by 0 bases and J by 7 bases. CDR1 and CDR2 (germline): KGHSH, LQKENI. This CDR3 has 16 residues. The CDR3 here is CASSPPGSGRGNEQFF. The CDR3 DNA reads TGTGCCAGCTCACCACCCGGGAGCGGGAGGGGGAATGAGCAGTTCTTC.

The chain employs TRBV14 and TRBJ2-7, with D possibly being TRBD1 (5 bases). Looked up from germline, CDR1 is SGHDN and CDR2 is FVKESK. The CDR3 runs to 17 residues. The germline V and J ends were trimmed by 1 base and 7 bases, with 23 bases remaining between them. CDR3 nucleotides: TGTGCCAGCAGCCAAGGGACACCTAAAGGGTCGGGCTTAGAGCAGTACTTC. Translated: CASSQGTPKGSGLEQYF.

The rearrangement links TRBV5-5 to TRBJ2-1; 7 bases line up with TRBD2. CDR1 SGHKS and CDR2 YYEKEE come from the germline V gene (reference sequence). V lost 6 bases and J lost 5; bases outside the gene matches: 8. CDR3 length: 14 residues. For the CDR3, the DNA is TGTGCCAGCATCCTGGGGGGGTTCGACAATGAGCAGTTCTTC. Encoded protein: CASILGGFDNEQFF.

This chain connects TRBV5-6 to TRBJ2-1; 11 bases line up with TRBD1. The CDR3 runs 18 residues. V lost 4 bases, J lost 4 bases, and 13 bases stayed unmatched. Germline CDR1 SGHDT, CDR2 YYEEEE. As DNA, the CDR3 is TGTGCCAGCAGCGATTCGGGACAGGGGGGCGTGGGTTACAATGAGCAGTTCTTC. Translated, it gives CASSDSGQGGVGYNEQFF.

The rearrangement links TRBV18 to TRBJ2-1; 14 positions match TRBD2. Germline lookup yields CDR1 KGHSH and CDR2 LQKENI. V was clipped by 6 bases and J by 6 bases; unmatched bases: 4. There are 15 residues in the CDR3. DNA for the CDR3: TGTGCCAGCTCTCCGGGACTAGCGGGAGTCAATGAGCAGTTCTTC. It codes for CASSPGLAGVNEQFF.

This clone showed up just once. This chain connects TRBV11-2 to TRBJ2-7; TRBD2 agrees at 14 bases. The ends lost 1 base at V and 11 bases at J; junction bases unmatched: 10. CDR1 is SGHAT and CDR2 is FQNNGV in the germline V gene. CDR3 length equals 16 residues. As DNA, the CDR3 is TGTGCCAGCAGCTTAGTACCGGGACTAGCGGGAGCTAAGGAGTACTTC. It encodes CASSLVPGLAGAKEYF.

This chain connects TRBV5-1 to TRBJ2-5, with TRBD1 matching over 8 bases. The V and J ends lost 4 bases and 5 bases, in that order; junction bases with no gene match: 7. Germline values: CDR1 SGHRS, CDR2 YFSETQ. The CDR3 has 14 amino acids. The chain's CDR3 is CASSPTRGQETQYF. CDR3 sequence (DNA): TGCGCCAGCAGCCCGACCAGGGGGCAGGAGACCCAGTACTTC.

The chain has TRBV7-2 and TRBJ1-2, with a possible D match to TRBD1 (5 bases). Germline values: CDR1 SGHTA, CDR2 FQGNSA. The CDR3 covers 15 residues. The V gene lost 1 base and the J gene lost 1 base, with 10 bases spanning the gap. The CDR3 spells CASSLGQTSNYGYTF. The CDR3 nucleotides are TGTGCCAGCAGCTTAGGACAGACAAGTAACTATGGCTACACCTTC.

The J gene is TRBJ1-1, the V gene TRBV18; TRBD1 is a possible D gene (6 bases). Trimming shortened V by 6 bases and J by 0 bases, and 14 bases separated the two germline ends. The CDR3 runs 15 residues. Germline values: CDR1 KGHSH, CDR2 LQKENI. The CDR3 protein is CASSPNQGLNTEAFF. CDR3 DNA: TGTGCCAGCTCCCCAAACCAGGGGTTGAACACTGAAGCTTTCTTT.

This chain links TRBV12-3 or TRBV12-4 with TRBJ1-4; D is possibly TRBD1 (5 bases). Trimming cost V 6 bases and J 8 bases, with 13 bases left between them. The CDR3 sequence is 13 residues long. The CDR3 DNA is TGTGCCAGCAGGGATACAGGCTCGGAAAAACTGTTTTTT. Residues: CASRDTGSEKLFF.

This rearrangement joins TRBV3-1 (or the pseudogene TRBV3-2) to TRBJ2-7; D remains ambiguous. Germline V gene lookup returns CDR1 LGHDT and CDR2 YNNKEL (reference sequence). The CDR3 is made up of 13 amino acids. Trimming took 4 bases from V and 7 from J, leaving 14 bases between them. CDR3 region: CASSPVVAQEQYF. CDR3 in DNA: TGTGCCAGCAGCCCCGTAGTTGCGCAAGAGCAGTACTTC.

The chain joins TRBV4-1 to TRBJ2-7; D remains unclear. The CDR3 is 15 amino acids. In germline, CDR1 is MGHRA, CDR2 YSYEKL. The V gene lost 0 bases and the J gene lost 4 bases, with 13 bases spanning the gap. The CDR3 protein is CASSQDRGPQYEQYF. CDR3 bases: TGCGCCAGCAGCCAAGACAGAGGCCCCCAGTACGAGCAGTACTTC.

The V gene is TRBV11-2, the J gene TRBJ2-7; 7 nucleotides line up with TRBD2. V lost 5 bases and J lost 4; bases outside the gene matches: 14. The V gene's germline CDR1 is SGHAT and CDR2 FQNNGV. CDR3 length: 16 residues. This CDR3 is CASSQPGGEGSYEQYF. In DNA form, the CDR3 reads TGTGCCAGCAGCCAACCGGGCGGGGAGGGGAGTTACGAGCAGTACTTC.

The chain links TRBV19 to TRBJ2-3, with unresolved D. The germline V and J ends were trimmed by 6 bases and 4 bases, with 11 bases remaining between them. The CDR3 loop spans 13 amino acids. Germline CDR1 reads LNHDA; CDR2 reads SQIVND (reference sequence). The CDR3 DNA follows: TGTGCCAGTAGATCCGGGTCTTCAGATACGCAGTATTTT. Protein product: CASRSGSSDTQYF. The whole variable domain, remainder taken from reference TRBV19 and TRBJ2-3, is DGGITQSPKYLFRKEGQNVTLSCEQNLNHDAMYWYRQDPGQGLRLIYYSQIVNDFQKGDIAEGYSVSREKKESFPLTVTSAQKNPTAFYLCASRSGSSDTQYFGPGTRLTVL.

The chain has TRBV7-6 and TRBJ2-3; the D gene is possibly TRBD2 (5 bases). This CDR3 comprises 17 residues. CDR1 and CDR2 (germline): SGHVS, FNYEAQ. V lost 7 bases and J lost 6, with 26 bases in between. CDR3 in amino acids: CASTLRPRSQASDTQYF. CDR3 sequence (DNA): TGTGCCAGCACGCTCAGGCCACGGTCCCAGGCTAGCGATACGCAGTATTTT.

The chain joins TRBV6-2 or TRBV6-3 to TRBJ1-1; the match to TRBD1 covers 9 bases. With 5 bases clipped from V and 4 bases from J, the junction kept 5 bases outside the gene matches. Germline assignment: CDR1 MNHEY and CDR2 SVGEGT. The CDR3 is 14 residues long. CDR3 amino acids: CASSAGTGSTEAFF. CDR3 sequence (DNA): TGTGCCAGCAGTGCCGGGACAGGGTCCACTGAAGCTTTCTTT.